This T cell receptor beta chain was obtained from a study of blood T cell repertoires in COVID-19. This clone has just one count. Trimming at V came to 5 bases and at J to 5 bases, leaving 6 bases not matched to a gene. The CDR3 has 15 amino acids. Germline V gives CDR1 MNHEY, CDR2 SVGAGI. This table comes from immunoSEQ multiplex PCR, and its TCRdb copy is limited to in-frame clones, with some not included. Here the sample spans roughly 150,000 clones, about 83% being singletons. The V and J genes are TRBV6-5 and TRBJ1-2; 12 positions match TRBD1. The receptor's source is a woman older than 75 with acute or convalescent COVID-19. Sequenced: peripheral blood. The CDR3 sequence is CASSPGTGGVYGYTF. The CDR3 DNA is TGTGCCAGCAGTCCCGGGACAGGGGGCGTATATGGCTACACCTTC.